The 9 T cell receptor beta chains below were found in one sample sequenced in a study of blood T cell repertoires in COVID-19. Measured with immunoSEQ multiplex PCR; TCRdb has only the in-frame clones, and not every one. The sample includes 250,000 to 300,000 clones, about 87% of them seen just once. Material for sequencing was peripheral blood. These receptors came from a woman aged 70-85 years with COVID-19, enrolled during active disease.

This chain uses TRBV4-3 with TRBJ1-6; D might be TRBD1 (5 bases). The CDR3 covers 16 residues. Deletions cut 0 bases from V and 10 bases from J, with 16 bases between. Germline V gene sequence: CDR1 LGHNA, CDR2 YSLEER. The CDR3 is CASSQDPWQGGSPLHF. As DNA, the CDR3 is TGCGCCAGCAGCCAAGACCCCTGGCAGGGCGGCTCACCCCTCCACTTT.

This CDR3 reads CASSIPQGPLAEQYF. The DNA for the CDR3 is TGTGCCAGCAGCATCCCACAGGGGCCCTTAGCCGAGCAGTACTTC. The V and J genes are TRBV11-2 and TRBJ2-7; TRBD1 matches at 7 bases. Germline V gives CDR1 SGHAT, CDR2 FQNNGV. Losses at the gene ends were 5 bases for V and 6 bases for J; bases not matched to a gene: 13. This CDR3 region has 15 residues. The full variable domain, in which reference TRBV11-2 and TRBJ2-7 provide the parts outside the CDR3, is EAGVAQSPRYKIIEKRQSVAFWCNPISGHATLYWYQQILGQGPKLLIQFQNNGVVDDSQLPKDRFSAERLKGVDSTLKIQPAKLEDSAVYLCASSIPQGPLAEQYFGPGTRLTVT.

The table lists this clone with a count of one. CDR3 sequence reads: CASSQEVGGYGYTF. CDR3 coding DNA: TGTGCCAGCAGCCAAGAGGTAGGAGGGTATGGCTACACCTTC. The chain uses TRBV3-1 (or the pseudogene TRBV3-2) and TRBJ1-2; D gene ambiguous. The CDR3 has 14 residues. V lost 0 bases to trimming and J lost 5 bases, with 10 bases between them. Germline V gene lookup returns CDR1 LGHDT and CDR2 YNNKEL (reference sequence).

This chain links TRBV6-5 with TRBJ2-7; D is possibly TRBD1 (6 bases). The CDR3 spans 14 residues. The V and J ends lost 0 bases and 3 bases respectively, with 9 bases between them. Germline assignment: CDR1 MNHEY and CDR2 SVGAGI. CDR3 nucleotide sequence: TGTGCCAGCAGTTACTCGTGGACAGACTACGAGCAGTACTTC. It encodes CASSYSWTDYEQYF.

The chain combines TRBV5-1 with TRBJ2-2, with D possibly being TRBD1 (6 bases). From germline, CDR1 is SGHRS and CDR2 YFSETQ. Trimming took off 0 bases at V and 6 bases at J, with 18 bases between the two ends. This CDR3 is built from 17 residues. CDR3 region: CASSLGRLPQGPGELFF. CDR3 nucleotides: TGCGCCAGCAGCTTGGGTCGTTTGCCCCAGGGGCCCGGGGAGCTGTTTTTT.

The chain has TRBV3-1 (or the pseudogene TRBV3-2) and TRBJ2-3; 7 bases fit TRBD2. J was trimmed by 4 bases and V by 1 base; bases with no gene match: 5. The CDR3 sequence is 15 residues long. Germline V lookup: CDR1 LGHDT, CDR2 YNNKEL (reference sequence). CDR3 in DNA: TGTGCCAGCAGCCAAGCGGGAGGCCGTGCAGATACGCAGTATTTT. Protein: CASSQAGGRADTQYF.

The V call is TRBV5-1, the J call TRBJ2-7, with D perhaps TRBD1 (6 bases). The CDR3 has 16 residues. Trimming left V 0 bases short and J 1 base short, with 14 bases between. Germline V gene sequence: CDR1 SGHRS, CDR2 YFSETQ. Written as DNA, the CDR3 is TGCGCCAGCAGCTTGGCCGGCGGCAGGGGTTCCTACGAGCAGTACTTC. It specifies CASSLAGGRGSYEQYF. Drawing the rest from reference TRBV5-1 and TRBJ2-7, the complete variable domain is KAGVTQTPRYLIKTRGQQVTLSCSPISGHRSVSWYQQTPGQGLQFLFEYFSETQRNKGNFPGRFSGRQFSNSRSEMNVSTLELGDSALYLCASSLAGGRGSYEQYFGPGTRLTVT.

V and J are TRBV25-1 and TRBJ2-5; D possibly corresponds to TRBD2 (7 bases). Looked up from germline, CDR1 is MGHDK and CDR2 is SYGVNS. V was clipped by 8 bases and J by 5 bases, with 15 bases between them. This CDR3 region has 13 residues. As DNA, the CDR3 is TGTGCCAGCGGTAGGGGGGGCTGGGAGACCCAGTACTTC. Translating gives CASGRGGWETQYF.

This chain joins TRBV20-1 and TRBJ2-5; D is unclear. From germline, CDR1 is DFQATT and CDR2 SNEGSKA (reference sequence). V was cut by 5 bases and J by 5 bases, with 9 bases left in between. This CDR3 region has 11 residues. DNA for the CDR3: TGCAGTGCTCCCTCAGTCGAGACCCAGTACTTC. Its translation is CSAPSVETQYF.